A single sample is the source of the 30 T cell receptor beta chains below, sequenced in a study of blood T cell repertoires in COVID-19. Sequencing was performed with immunoSEQ multiplex PCR; in TCRdb, only in-frame clones are kept and a portion is missing. The data show 250,000 to 400,000 clones, about nine tenths seen once. Specimen: peripheral blood. The receptors shown here come from a woman aged 25-40 years with COVID-19, enrolled during active disease.

The chain employs TRBV21-1 and TRBJ1-4. TRBV21-1 is assigned pseudogene status. The CDR3 is 15 amino acids. CDR3 residues: CASSKDGATNEKLFF. The DNA for the CDR3 is TGTGCCAGCAGCAAAGACGGGGCAACTAATGAAAAACTGTTTTTT.

The J gene is TRBJ2-1, the V gene TRBV3-1 (or the pseudogene TRBV3-2), with 8 positions matching TRBD1. The CDR3 sequence is 18 residues long. Trimming cost V 1 base and J 10 bases; bases outside gene matches: 18. Germline V gene data show CDR1 as LGHDT and CDR2 as YNNKEL (reference sequence). In DNA form, the CDR3 reads TGTGCCAGCAGCCAAGGGGGGAACCGGGACAGGCTATCGTGGGAGCAGTTCTTC. It translates to CASSQGGNRDRLSWEQFF.

The chain recombines TRBV7-8 with TRBJ2-7; D possibly corresponds to TRBD1 (5 bases). The V gene lost 6 bases and the J gene lost 0 bases, with 12 bases spanning the gap. CDR1 is SGHVS, CDR2 FQNEAQ, per germline. The CDR3 sequence is 14 residues long. As DNA, the CDR3 is TGTGCCAGCAGTCCACAGGAGAACTCCTACGAGCAGTACGTC. Protein product: CASSPQENSYEQYV.

The chain carries TRBV9 and TRBJ1-1, with D tentatively TRBD1 (6 bases). V was trimmed by 4 bases and J by 6 bases, leaving 16 bases between them. The CDR3 contains 14 residues. Per germline, CDR1 SGDLS and CDR2 YYNGEE. In DNA form, the CDR3 reads TGTGCCAGCAGCTTTTCGACAGGACCCGCTGAAGCTTTCTTT. Translated: CASSFSTGPAEAFF.

The chain combines TRBV7-7 with TRBJ2-2, with TRBD1 identical over 7 bases. The CDR3 has 16 amino acids. The ends lost 4 bases at V and 0 bases at J; junction bases unmatched: 5. CDR1 is SSHAT and CDR2 is FNYEAQ in the germline V gene (reference sequence). CDR3 nucleotides: TGTGCCAGCAGCTCGGACAGGAGCGCGAACACCGGGGAGCTGTTTTTT. This gives the protein CASSSDRSANTGELFF.

This chain joins TRBV7-2 and TRBJ2-1; D is undetermined. CDR1 is SGHTA and CDR2 is FQGNSA in the germline V gene. The germline V and J ends were trimmed by 1 base and 1 base, with 8 bases remaining between them. This CDR3 has 15 residues. The CDR3 spells CASSLVFRSYNEQFF. The CDR3 DNA reads as TGTGCCAGCAGCTTAGTTTTCCGGTCCTACAATGAGCAGTTCTTC.

J is TRBJ2-2 and V is TRBV19, with 9 positions matching TRBD1. There are 18 residues in the CDR3. The germline V gene has CDR1 LNHDA and CDR2 SQIVND (reference sequence). Trimming removed 3 bases from V and 2 bases from J; junction bases left unmatched: 10. CDR3 sequence (DNA): TGTGCCAGTAGTATTTTTCCGGGGACAGGGATTAACACCGGGGAGCTGTTTTTT. Amino acids: CASSIFPGTGINTGELFF.

The chain couples TRBV18 to TRBJ2-1, with 8 bases lining up with TRBD1. The CDR3 runs to 15 residues. Germline loops: CDR1 KGHSH, CDR2 LQKENI. With V trimmed by 2 bases and J by 1 base, 1 base remained unmatched. Here the CDR3 DNA reads TGTGCCAGCTCACCAGACAGGGGTTCCTACAATGAGCAGTTCTTC. It specifies CASSPDRGSYNEQFF.

The genes are TRBV6-5 and TRBJ2-7; 8 bases fit TRBD2. CDR1 is MNHEY, CDR2 SVGAGI, per germline. Trimming cost V 8 bases and J 1 base; bases outside gene matches: 7. The CDR3 is 14 residues long. CDR3 nucleotides: TGTGCCAGCCAAGCGGGGGTTAGGTCCTACGAGCAGTACGTC. Its protein product is CASQAGVRSYEQYV.

The chain employs TRBV5-4 and TRBJ1-1; 7 nucleotides align to TRBD1. From germline, CDR1 is SGHNT and CDR2 YYREEE (reference sequence). The CDR3 has 14 residues. Losses at the gene ends were 7 bases for V and 1 base for J; bases not matched to a gene: 7. CDR3: CASQLRGWNTEAFF. In nucleotides, the CDR3 is TGTGCCAGCCAACTCAGGGGGTGGAACACTGAAGCTTTCTTT. The full variable domain, in which reference TRBV5-4 and TRBJ1-1 provide the parts outside the CDR3, is ETGVTQSPTHLIKTRGQQVTLRCSSQSGHNTVSWYQQALGQGPQFIFQYYREEENGRGNFPPRFSGLQFPNYSSELNVNALELDDSALYLCASQLRGWNTEAFFGQGTRLTVV.

The chain couples TRBV15 to TRBJ1-5, with 10 bases lining up with TRBD1. This CDR3 region has 15 residues. Germline CDR1 is LNHNV and CDR2 is YYDKDF (reference sequence). V trimming: 4 bases; J trimming: 10 bases; junction bases outside the gene matches: 10. In DNA form, the CDR3 reads TGTGCCACCAGCACCCTGGGGGACAGGGGAGACCCCCAGCATTTT. It specifies CATSTLGDRGDPQHF.

The V gene is TRBV5-5, the J gene TRBJ2-5, with 13 bases that match TRBD2. Germline CDR1 SGHKS, CDR2 YYEKEE (reference sequence). The length of the CDR3 is 17 residues. V lost 0 bases and J lost 4; bases outside the gene matches: 6. The CDR3 DNA is TGTGCCAGCAGCTTGGAGACTAGCGGGGGGCACCTAGAGACCCAGTACTTC. Its protein product is CASSLETSGGHLETQYF.

The chain combines TRBV6-1 with TRBJ1-6; 8 nucleotides match TRBD1. This CDR3 is 17 amino acids long. V lost 1 base, J lost 5 bases, and 7 bases stayed unmatched. Germline lookup yields CDR1 MNHNS and CDR2 SASEGT. CDR3 DNA sequence: TGTGCCAGCAGTGAAGAAATAACAGGGGGAGATAATTCACCCCTCCACTTT. It yields the protein CASSEEITGGDNSPLHF.

The chain employs TRBV10-1 and TRBJ2-1; 13 bases are shared with TRBD2. J gave up 2 bases and V 2 bases, and 3 bases lay outside the gene matches. This CDR3 spans 17 amino acids. Germline lookup yields CDR1 WNHNN and CDR2 SYGVQD (reference sequence). CDR3 protein: CASSERLAGGPYNEQFF. In DNA form, the CDR3 reads TGCGCCAGCAGTGAGAGACTAGCGGGGGGCCCCTACAATGAGCAGTTCTTC.

The chain couples TRBV10-2 to TRBJ2-1; 14 bases are a match to TRBD2. CDR3 length: 14 residues. Trimming at V came to 6 bases and at J to 9 bases, leaving 4 bases not matched to a gene. Per the germline V gene, CDR1 is WSHSY and CDR2 is SAAADI. In nucleotides, the CDR3 is TGCGCCAGCAGAAGCGGACTAGCGGGGGGTGAGCAGTTCTTC. Translation: CASRSGLAGGEQFF.

This clone was observed a single time. This sequence joins TRBV5-6 and TRBJ2-5; 7 positions match TRBD1. Germline V gene sequence: CDR1 SGHDT, CDR2 YYEEEE. The V and J ends lost 4 bases and 3 bases, in that order; junction bases with no gene match: 9. The CDR3 length is 15 residues. CDR3 in amino acids: CASSLGTVLEETQYF. DNA for the CDR3: TGTGCCAGCAGCCTCGGGACAGTTTTAGAAGAGACCCAGTACTTC. The full variable domain, rest sourced from reference TRBV5-6 and TRBJ2-5, is DAGVTQSPTHLIKTRGQQVTLRCSPKSGHDTVSWYQQALGQGPQFIFQYYEEEERQRGNFPDRFSGHQFPNYSSELNVNALLLGDSALYLCASSLGTVLEETQYFGPGTRLLVL.

The rearrangement links TRBV6-6 to TRBJ1-1, with a possible D match to TRBD1 (5 bases). Germline assignment: CDR1 MNHNY and CDR2 SVGAGI (reference sequence). This CDR3 comprises 17 residues. Trimming took off 6 bases at V and 6 bases at J, with 26 bases between the two ends. As DNA, the CDR3 is TGTGCCAGCAGCCGAACAAACCGGGGGGTGACCGTGCCTGAAGCTTTCTTT. This sequence encodes CASSRTNRGVTVPEAFF.

The chain links TRBV11-3 to TRBJ2-1, with TRBD2 identical over 11 bases. This CDR3 region has 18 residues. V gave up 2 bases and J gave up 9 bases; unmatched junction bases: 15. Germline V CDR1 and CDR2: SGHNT, YENEEA. In DNA, the CDR3 is TGTGCCAGCAGCTTAACTGGCTTCGCTAGCGGGGGGCAAGGTGAGCAGTTCTTC. Amino acid sequence: CASSLTGFASGGQGEQFF.

J is TRBJ1-2 and V is TRBV6-2 or TRBV6-3; D is possibly TRBD1 (6 bases). CDR3 length: 14 residues. Germline V lookup: CDR1 MNHEY, CDR2 SVGEGT. V was clipped by 6 bases and J by 7 bases, with 18 bases between them. The CDR3 nucleotides read TGTGCCAGCAGCCTCTCCGGGGGGGCGCGTGGCTACACCTTC. This codes for CASSLSGGARGYTF.

This chain links TRBV7-2 with TRBJ2-1; D possibly corresponds to TRBD2 (7 bases). The V gene lost 5 bases and the J gene lost 8 bases, with 16 bases spanning the gap. Germline values: CDR1 SGHTA, CDR2 FQGNSA. The CDR3 covers 14 residues. CDR3 sequence: CASSPQVGGDEQFF. Here the CDR3 DNA reads TGTGCCAGCAGCCCTCAGGTAGGGGGGGATGAGCAGTTCTTC.

This chain joins TRBV3-1 (or the pseudogene TRBV3-2) and TRBJ1-2, with 7 nucleotides matching TRBD1. Germline values: CDR1 LGHDT, CDR2 YNNKEL (reference sequence). The junction had 10 bases not matched to a gene; V was cut back by 5 bases and J by 4 bases. The CDR3 has 15 amino acids. CDR3 in DNA: TGTGCCAGCAGCGTCCGGGGACAGCCGTTCTATGGCTACACCTTC. It encodes CASSVRGQPFYGYTF.

This chain uses TRBV13 with TRBJ2-3, with unresolved D. The CDR3 consists of 14 residues. V gave up 7 bases and J gave up 8 bases, with 19 bases separating them. Per germline, CDR1 PRHDT and CDR2 FYEKMQ (reference sequence). The CDR3 DNA reads as TGTGCCAGCATTCTGGCGGTCTCGAGAACTACGCAGTATTTT. As protein: CASILAVSRTTQYF. Combining the CDR3 with reference TRBV13 and TRBJ2-3 gives the whole variable domain AAGVIQSPRHLIKEKRETATLKCYPIPRHDTVYWYQQGPGQDPQFLISFYEKMQSDKGSIPDRFSAQQFSDYHSELNMSSLELGDSALYFCASILAVSRTTQYFGPGTRLTVL.

A few counts support this clone. The rearrangement joins TRBV6-5 to TRBJ1-6; TRBD1 aligns across 8 bases. Losses at the gene ends were 6 bases for V and 8 bases for J; bases not matched to a gene: 6. CDR1 is MNHEY and CDR2 is SVGAGI in the germline V gene. The length of the CDR3 is 14 residues. The CDR3 here is CASRPDRADSPLHF. CDR3 DNA: TGTGCCAGCAGACCGGACAGGGCGGATTCACCCCTCCACTTT.

J is TRBJ2-1 and V is TRBV28; 9 bases agree with TRBD2. The CDR3 spans 15 residues. Germline V lookup: CDR1 MDHEN, CDR2 SYDVKM. The trim removed 3 bases at V and 1 base at J, leaving 1 base unmatched. The CDR3 DNA is TGTGCCAGCAGTTTTCTAGCGGGGTCCTACAATGAGCAGTTCTTC. This codes for CASSFLAGSYNEQFF.

This chain connects TRBV6-5 to TRBJ2-3, with 10 positions matching TRBD2. Germline CDR1 MNHEY, CDR2 SVGAGI. This CDR3 is 14 amino acids long. Losses at the gene ends were 7 bases for V and 5 bases for J; bases not matched to a gene: 6. The CDR3 reads CASTKRGGGDTQYF. The CDR3 bases are TGTGCCAGCACAAAGCGGGGGGGTGGAGATACGCAGTATTTT.

The chain has TRBV9 and TRBJ2-3, with D perhaps TRBD1 (5 bases). This CDR3 comprises 15 residues. With 0 bases removed from V and 0 bases from J, the gap between germline ends came to 8 bases. CDR1 is SGDLS and CDR2 is YYNGEE in the germline V gene. The DNA of the CDR3 is TGTGCCAGCAGCGTAGAAACAGGCAGCACAGATACGCAGTATTTT. Its protein product is CASSVETGSTDTQYF.

The rearrangement joins TRBV28 to TRBJ1-1; D is unresolved. The CDR3 runs 12 residues. CDR1 MDHEN and CDR2 SYDVKM come from the germline V gene. The germline V and J ends were trimmed by 7 bases and 2 bases, with 8 bases remaining between them. This chain's CDR3 is CASNYLNTEAFF. The CDR3 DNA follows: TGTGCCAGCAACTATCTTAACACTGAAGCTTTCTTT.

The chain couples TRBV5-6 to TRBJ2-5, with 9 bases lining up with TRBD1. Germline CDR1 SGHDT, CDR2 YYEEEE. Trimming took 4 bases from V and 5 from J; bases not matched to a gene: 9. This CDR3 spans 15 amino acids. Here the CDR3 reads CASSRGTGTQETQYF. Written as DNA, the CDR3 is TGTGCCAGCAGCAGGGGGACAGGGACTCAGGAGACCCAGTACTTC.

This chain joins TRBV24-1 and TRBJ1-1, with D possibly being TRBD1 (5 bases). V dropped 5 bases and J dropped 8 bases, with 11 bases sitting between them. CDR1 and CDR2 from the germline V gene are KGHDR and SFDVKD. The CDR3 is made up of 12 amino acids. DNA of the CDR3: TGTGCCACCAGTGCGTCCAACAGGGAAGCTTTCTTT. Translating gives CATSASNREAFF.

The chain employs TRBV29-1 and TRBJ2-2; D is possibly TRBD1 (6 bases). Between the trimmed V and J ends, which lost 3 bases and 6 bases, there was a span of 17 bases. The CDR3 is 15 residues long. CDR1 is SQVTM and CDR2 is ANQGSEA in the germline V gene. For the CDR3, the DNA is TGCAGCGTTGAGCTGGGACAAAAGGGCCCCGGGGAGCTGTTTTTT. As protein: CSVELGQKGPGELFF.